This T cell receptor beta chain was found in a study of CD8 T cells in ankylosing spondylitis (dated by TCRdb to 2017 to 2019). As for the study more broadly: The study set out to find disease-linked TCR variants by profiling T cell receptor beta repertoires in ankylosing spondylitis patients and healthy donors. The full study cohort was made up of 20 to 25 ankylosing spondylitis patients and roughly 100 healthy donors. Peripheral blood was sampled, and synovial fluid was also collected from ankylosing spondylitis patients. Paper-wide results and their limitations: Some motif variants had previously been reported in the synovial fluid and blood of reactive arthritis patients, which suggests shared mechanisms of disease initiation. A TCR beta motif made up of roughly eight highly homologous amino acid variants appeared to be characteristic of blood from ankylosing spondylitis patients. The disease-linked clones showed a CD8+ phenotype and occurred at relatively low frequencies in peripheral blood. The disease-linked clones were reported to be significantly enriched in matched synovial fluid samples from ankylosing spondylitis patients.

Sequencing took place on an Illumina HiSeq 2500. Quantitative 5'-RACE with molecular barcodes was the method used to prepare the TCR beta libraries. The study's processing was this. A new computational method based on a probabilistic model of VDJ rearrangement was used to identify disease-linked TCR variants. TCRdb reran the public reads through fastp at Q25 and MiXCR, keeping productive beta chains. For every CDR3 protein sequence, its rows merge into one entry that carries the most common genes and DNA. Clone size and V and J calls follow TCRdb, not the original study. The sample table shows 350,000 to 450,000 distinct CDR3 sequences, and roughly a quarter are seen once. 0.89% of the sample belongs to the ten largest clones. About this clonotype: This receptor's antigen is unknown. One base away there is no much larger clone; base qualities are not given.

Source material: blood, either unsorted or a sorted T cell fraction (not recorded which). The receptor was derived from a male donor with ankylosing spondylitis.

The DNA sequence follows: TGTGCCAGCAGCCCTAAAGGAGGGGCGACTAACTATGGCTACACCTTC. This translates into CASSPKGGATNYGYTF. The chain joins TRBV2 to TRBJ1-2; perhaps TRBD1 is the D gene, with 5 bases matching. The germline ends are 17 bases apart after V is trimmed by 6 bases and J by 0 bases. For CDR1 and CDR2, the germline V gene lists SNHLY and FYNNEI. The CDR3 starts with the cysteine, ends with the phenylalanine, and has 16 residues. Solely the CDR3 DNA is kept, with 48 bases framed from the first base.